This T cell receptor beta chain was recovered during a study of blood T cell repertoires in COVID-19. In the study overall: Material from acute and convalescent COVID-19 was sourced from the United States, Italy and Spain.

In the original analysis: Scientists estimated how many nucleated cells there were by amplifying reference gene primers. This table comes from immunoSEQ multiplex PCR, and its TCRdb copy is limited to in-frame clones, with some not included. V, J and clone size are those of that table, while D and trimming were read from the DNA. The sample holds about 200,000 clones, roughly 83% seen once. V shed 6 bases and J shed 4 bases, with 19 bases lying between them. The CDR3 has 16 residues. From germline, CDR1 is LNHDA and CDR2 SQIVND (reference sequence). Sequenced input: peripheral blood. The source of this sequence is a man aged 35 to 55 with acute or convalescent COVID-19. The V gene is TRBV19, the J gene TRBJ2-1; possibly TRBD2 for D (6 bases). CDR3 residues: CASSKIGTGRYNEQFF. The DNA of the CDR3 is TGTGCCAGTAGCAAAATCGGGACTGGAAGATACAATGAGCAGTTCTTC.